Listed below are T cell receptor beta chains from one sample, sequenced in a study of T cell responses to AZD1222 COVID-19 vaccine. Generated by immunoSEQ multiplex PCR, the TCRdb table keeps only in-frame clones and is missing some. The data contain around 65,000 clones, roughly 83% of them singletons. The sample was peripheral blood, taken 28 days after the second AZD1222 dose. Receptors were obtained from an adult who received the AZD1222 COVID-19 vaccine. The CDR3 runs from the conserved cysteine through the conserved F or W. A D gene is named only where the DNA matches it firmly. Only some rows state a clone size, as once, few, many or a class for expanded clones.

d_call	v_call	j_call	clone_size	cdr3_aa	cdr3_nt
-	TRBV14	TRBJ1-2	-	CASSHPRGIYGYTF	TGTGCCAGCAGCCATCCCAGAGGGATCTATGGCTACACCTTC
-	TRBV7-9	TRBJ1-2	-	CASSPVPRDLNYGYTF	TGTGCCAGCAGCCCCGTCCCCCGCGACTTAAACTATGGCTACACCTTC
-	TRBV5-1	TRBJ1-5	-	CASSLDYGGVQPQHF	TGCGCCAGCAGCTTGGATTACGGGGGCGTTCAGCCCCAGCATTTT
TRBD1	TRBV10-3	TRBJ2-3	few	CAIKGAFSTDTQYF	TGTGCCATCAAGGGGGCCTTCTCGACAGATACGCAGTATTTT
TRBD1	TRBV4-1	TRBJ1-1	-	CASSLSGTGSTEAFF	TGCGCCAGCAGCCTCTCCGGGACAGGGAGCACTGAAGCTTTCTTT
-	TRBV24-1	TRBJ2-1	-	CATSDTGNPMRQFF	TGTGCCACCAGTGATACGGGAAATCCAATGAGGCAGTTCTTC
-	TRBV12-3/TRBV12-4	TRBJ1-2	-	CASSRDLYGYTF	TGTGCCAGCAGCAGGGACCTCTATGGCTACACCTTC
TRBD2	TRBV14	TRBJ2-5	-	CASSPGLEVGIEQETQYF	TGTGCCAGCAGCCCCGGACTAGAGGTGGGGATTGAGCAAGAGACCCAGTACTTC
-	TRBV4-1	TRBJ1-3	once	CASSQAGSSVGNTIYF	TGCGCCAGCAGCCAAGCGGGCAGCTCCGTTGGAAACACCATATATTTT
-	TRBV2	TRBJ1-5	-	CASRARTVQPQHF	TGTGCCAGCAGGGCCCGGACAGTTCAGCCCCAGCATTTT
TRBD1	TRBV27	TRBJ1-2	-	CASSSGTGRGYTF	TGTGCCAGCAGCTCCGGGACAGGGAGGGGCTACACCTTC
TRBD1	TRBV30	TRBJ1-1	-	CAWSRTGTYEAFF	TGTGCCTGGAGCCGGACAGGGACTTATGAAGCTTTCTTT
-	TRBV19	TRBJ1-1	-	CASSIWGGMNTEAFF	TGTGCCAGTAGTATCTGGGGGGGAATGAACACTGAAGCTTTCTTT
TRBD1	TRBV5-6	TRBJ1-2	-	CASSGLQGSYGYTF	TGTGCCAGCAGCGGCCTACAGGGGTCCTATGGCTACACCTTC
TRBD1	TRBV30	TRBJ1-1	-	CAWSKGTGGISDTEAFF	TGTGCCTGGAGTAAGGGGACAGGGGGTATTTCGGACACTGAAGCTTTCTTT
-	TRBV5-1	TRBJ2-7	-	CASSSGDPRESYEQYF	TGCGCCAGCAGCTCAGGTGACCCCAGGGAGTCCTACGAGCAGTACTTC
TRBD2	TRBV19	TRBJ2-7	-	CASSASGGGFYEQYF	TGTGCCAGTAGTGCCTCGGGGGGGGGTTTCTACGAGCAGTACTTC
TRBD1	TRBV2	TRBJ1-2	few	CASRDRNYGYTF	TGTGCCAGCAGGGACAGGAACTATGGCTACACCTTC
TRBD1	TRBV7-9	TRBJ2-7	once	CASSPTGVSEQYF	TGTGCCAGCAGCCCGACAGGGGTAAGCGAGCAGTACTTC
-	TRBV4-1	TRBJ2-7	few	CASSQGVAREQYF	TGCGCCAGCAGCCAAGGGGTAGCTCGGGAGCAGTACTTC
TRBD1	TRBV7-2	TRBJ2-1	-	CASSLLDRAPSSYNEQFF	TGTGCCAGCAGCTTACTGGACAGGGCCCCGAGCTCCTACAATGAGCAGTTCTTC
-	TRBV9	TRBJ2-6	few	CASSVGLGRLRSGANVLTF	TGTGCCAGCAGCGTAGGACTGGGCAGACTTCGGTCTGGGGCCAACGTCCTGACTTTC
TRBD1	TRBV19	TRBJ1-6	-	CASRQGQGIISPLHF	TGTGCCAGTAGGCAGGGACAGGGGATAATTTCACCCCTCCACTTT
-	TRBV16	TRBJ1-1	-	CASSPRVTDEAFF	TGTGCCAGCAGCCCCAGGGTGACTGATGAAGCTTTCTTT
-	TRBV7-2	TRBJ1-1	-	CASSPGGQGRNTEAFF	TGTGCCAGCAGCCCCGGCGGGCAGGGGAGGAACACTGAAGCTTTCTTT
TRBD2	TRBV5-1	TRBJ2-2	-	CASSSPTSGNTGELFF	TGCGCCAGCAGCTCTCCGACTAGCGGAAACACCGGGGAGCTGTTTTTT
TRBD2	TRBV9	TRBJ2-7	once	CASSPSGANSYEQYF	TGTGCCAGCAGCCCCAGCGGGGCGAACTCCTACGAGCAGTACTTC
-	TRBV6-5	TRBJ1-1	-	CASTKAGPNTEAFF	TGTGCCAGCACCAAGGCAGGACCGAACACTGAAGCTTTCTTT
TRBD1	TRBV7-9	TRBJ1-1	-	CASTSGQGNTEAFF	TGTGCCAGCACTTCGGGACAGGGGAACACTGAAGCTTTCTTT
-	TRBV14	TRBJ1-2	-	CASSQGLVVYGYTF	TGTGCCAGCAGCCAAGGTCTCGTTGTTTATGGCTACACCTTC
-	TRBV29-1	TRBJ1-1	-	CSVGGTTEAFF	TGCAGCGTTGGGGGGACCACTGAAGCTTTCTTT
TRBD2	TRBV24-1	TRBJ2-1	-	CATSGDSAGVFAYNEQFF	TGTGCCACCAGTGGCGATTCAGCGGGAGTCTTCGCCTACAATGAGCAGTTCTTC
TRBD2	TRBV3-1/TRBV3-2	TRBJ2-2	-	CTSSPRGLGYTGELFF	TGTACCAGCAGCCCCCGGGGACTAGGTTACACCGGGGAGCTGTTTTTT
-	TRBV7-2	TRBJ2-7	-	CASSLSSYEQYF	TGTGCCAGCAGCTTGAGCTCCTACGAGCAGTACTTC
TRBD1	TRBV6-5	TRBJ2-4	few	CASSRQGNIQYF	TGTGCCAGCAGCAGACAGGGAAACATTCAGTACTTC
-	TRBV6-5	TRBJ1-6	-	CASAQQPGSSSPLHF	TGTGCCAGCGCCCAGCAGCCGGGTAGTAGTTCACCCCTCCACTTT
-	TRBV7-9	TRBJ1-2	few	CASSHTRIGHAANYGYTF	TGTGCCAGCAGCCACACCCGGATTGGGCATGCGGCTAACTATGGCTACACCTTC
-	TRBV15	TRBJ1-1	-	CATSKGNTEAFF	TGTGCCACCAGCAAGGGGAACACTGAAGCTTTCTTT
TRBD2	TRBV6-6	TRBJ2-3	-	CASSYGHGRATDTQYF	TGTGCCAGCAGTTACGGACACGGGAGGGCCACAGATACGCAGTATTTT
-	TRBV10-3	TRBJ1-2	-	CAISESRKGYTF	TGTGCCATCAGTGAGTCACGGAAGGGCTACACCTTC
TRBD1	TRBV9	TRBJ1-5	-	CASSTGVSQPQHF	TGTGCCAGCAGTACAGGGGTTAGTCAGCCCCAGCATTTT
-	TRBV6-1	TRBJ2-3	-	CASSEATSTDTQYF	TGTGCCAGCAGTGAAGCAACTAGCACAGATACGCAGTATTTT
-	TRBV12-3/TRBV12-4	TRBJ1-1	-	CASSTTRLAFF	TGTGCCAGCAGTACGACACGATTAGCTTTCTTT
TRBD1	TRBV10-2	TRBJ1-4	-	CATSGTGNEKLFF	TGCGCCACCAGCGGGACAGGGAACGAAAAACTGTTTTTT
TRBD2	TRBV7-8	TRBJ2-5	-	CASSPPRGVQETQYF	TGTGCCAGCAGCCCCCCCCGGGGGGTACAAGAGACCCAGTACTTC
TRBD2	TRBV10-2	TRBJ2-5	-	CASSGGTSLRETQYF	TGCGCCAGCAGTGGGGGGACTAGCTTGCGAGAGACCCAGTACTTC
-	TRBV12-5	TRBJ1-1	-	CASGLATDTAFF	TGTGCTAGTGGTTTGGCAACCGATACAGCTTTCTTT
-	TRBV10-3	TRBJ2-7	-	CAISESLEQYF	TGTGCCATCAGTGAGTCTCTCGAGCAGTACTTC
-	TRBV7-2	TRBJ2-7	once	CASSLGVGLLYEQYF	TGTGCCAGCAGCTTAGGGGTTGGACTGCTATACGAGCAGTACTTC
-	TRBV30	TRBJ1-3	-	CAWSVLGLSHAGNTIYF	TGTGCCTGGAGTGTACTGGGCCTTAGCCACGCTGGAAACACCATATATTTT
TRBD1	TRBV4-1	TRBJ1-1	-	CASSHWPGTGGTEAFF	TGCGCCAGCAGCCACTGGCCCGGGACAGGGGGCACTGAAGCTTTCTTT
-	TRBV27	TRBJ1-6	-	CASRTLDRSSYNSPLHF	TGTGCCAGCAGAACCCTAGACAGGAGCTCCTATAATTCACCCCTCCACTTT
TRBD1	TRBV5-8	TRBJ2-1	-	CASSLLGQGAGNEQFF	TGTGCCAGCAGCTTGTTGGGGCAGGGGGCAGGAAATGAGCAGTTCTTC
-	TRBV6-5	TRBJ1-2	-	CAVSVGGYGYTF	TGTGCGGTTTCGGTGGGAGGCTATGGCTACACCTTC
TRBD2	TRBV5-4	TRBJ2-3	-	CASSVSGAPTGTQYF	TGTGCCAGCAGCGTTAGCGGGGCCCCCACAGGTACGCAGTATTTT
-	TRBV24-1	TRBJ2-5	-	CATSDLPSVEETQYF	TGTGCCACCAGTGATTTGCCATCGGTAGAAGAGACCCAGTACTTC
-	TRBV29-1	TRBJ1-1	-	CSVGVDRLMNTEAFF	TGCAGCGTTGGGGTCGACAGACTCATGAACACTGAAGCTTTCTTT
-	TRBV6-4	TRBJ2-2	-	CASSDGNTGELFF	TGTGCCAGCAGTGACGGGAACACCGGGGAGCTGTTTTTT
TRBD1	TRBV18	TRBJ2-1	-	CASSQQGVAGEQFF	TGTGCCAGCTCACAGCAGGGGGTTGCGGGTGAGCAGTTCTTC
TRBD1	TRBV30	TRBJ1-2	-	CAWSVGQGIYGYTF	TGTGCCTGGAGTGTCGGACAGGGGATCTATGGCTACACCTTC